The T cell receptor beta chain under discussion was sequenced for a study of Ad26.COV2.S vaccination and SARS-CoV-2 variants. The wider study: Ad26.COV2.S was injected intramuscularly once or twice, 56 days apart.

Study-level results: Compared with placebo recipients, vaccine recipients had higher spike-specific TCR breadth. Overall T cell responses may have been underestimated by the analyses of TCR breadth and depth.

Treatment noted: over 15 received Ad26.COV2.S at low or high dose, single or two shots; 5 received placebo; per-sample allocation not given. On day 63 after the first injection, vaccine and placebo recipients gave samples. Expressing Wuhan-strain SARS-CoV-2 spike, an Ad26 vector served as the vaccine. A remark on this clone: Its specificity is not known.

This CDR3 contains 15 residues. V was cut by 6 bases and J by 5 bases, with 19 bases left in between. Germline CDR1 reads SGHTA; CDR2 reads FQGTGA. Profiling relied on immunoSEQ multiplex PCR, and the TCRdb table lists in-frame clones only, not all of them. The sample includes about 400,000 clones, roughly 80% of them seen just once. Sample: peripheral blood, taken in a trial of Ad26.COV2.S vaccine versus placebo. The V call is TRBV7-3, the J call TRBJ1-1; D is undetermined. The TCR originated in a person between 18 and 65 years old who received the Ad26.COV2.S COVID-19 vaccine or a placebo. The CDR3 sequence is CASSVSHGRRTEAFF. The CDR3 nucleotides read TGTGCCAGCAGTGTCAGTCACGGGAGGCGGACTGAAGCTTTCTTT.